Included here is one TCR beta chain sequence, with context. This sample is drawn from a study of identifying expanded T cells in peripheral blood. Collection occurred without any documented infections or immune events in donors. Assay used: immunoSEQ multiplex PCR; TCRdb lists only in-frame clones, some missing. The sample has roughly 86,000 clones; about 85% are singletons. The clonotype was recovered from a person aged 18 to 70 in good health. Sequences were obtained from blood.

The CDR3 protein is CASRLNRPGSGANVLTF. Here the CDR3 DNA reads TGTGCCAGCAGACTTAACAGACCTGGATCTGGGGCCAACGTCCTGACTTTC. This chain links TRBV2 with TRBJ2-6; the D is unclear. With 6 bases removed from V and 1 base from J, the gap between germline ends came to 16 bases. The V gene's germline CDR1 is SNHLY and CDR2 FYNNEI. The CDR3 has 17 residues. The variable domain in full, with the rest retrieved from reference TRBV2 and TRBJ2-6, is EPEVTQTPSHQVTQMGQEVILRCVPISNHLYFYWYRQILGQKVEFLVSFYNNEISEKSEIFDDQFSVERPDGSNFTLKIRSTKLEDSAMYFCASRLNRPGSGANVLTFGAGSRLTVL.